A selection of T cell receptor beta chains follows, all from one sample in a study of T-cell reconstitution after alpha-beta-depleted transplantation in children. TCRdb re-derived calls from the PCR reads in MiXCR, one entry per CDR3 protein. The sample gives 700,000 to 950,000 distinct CDR3 sequences, roughly 15% of which show up once; approximately 5% is in the top ten. Here the sequenced sample was PBMCs, mostly from graft donor cells, taken 360 days after TCRalphabeta/CD19-depleted stem cell transplant. These receptors all come from a male patient aged 10 to 17 who had a stem cell transplant for acute lymphoblastic leukemia, so the T cells may come from the graft donor. CDR3s include the opening cysteine and the closing phenylalanine or tryptophan. Fields, in order: clone size, V gene, D gene, J gene, CDR3 DNA, CDR3 protein. D genes are given only for firm matches. Clone size is stated in some rows and not others, as once, few, many or a class when expanded.

>few|TRBV3-1|NA|TRBJ2-7
TGTGCCAGCAGCCAAGTACCCCGCGGCGAGCAGTACTTC
CASSQVPRGEQYF
>many|TRBV7-2|NA|TRBJ1-1
TGTGCCAGCAGCTTAGGGCTAGGGAAAATCACTGAAGCTTTCTTT
CASSLGLGKITEAFF
>few|TRBV6-1|NA|TRBJ1-4
TGTGCCAGCTCCTGGAGGGGGGATATGAGAAAACTGTTTTTT
CASSWRGDMRKLFF
>many|TRBV11-2|NA|TRBJ2-1
TGTGCCAGCAGCTGGGACTCGAGCTCCTACAATGAGCAGTTCTTC
CASSWDSSSYNEQFF
>few|TRBV3-1|TRBD2|TRBJ2-1
TGTGCCAGCAGCCAAGGGGTTAGCGGGAGCTATGAGCAGTTCTTC
CASSQGVSGSYEQFF
>many|TRBV27|NA|TRBJ1-5
TGTGCCAGCAGTTTAACGGTAAATCAGCCCCAGCATTTT
CASSLTVNQPQHF
>many|TRBV20-1|TRBD2|TRBJ2-1
TGCAGTGCTAGCGGGAGGACCTACAATGAGCAGTTCTTC
CSASGRTYNEQFF
>few|TRBV30|TRBD1|TRBJ2-7
TGTGCCTGGAATACCGGGACAGGAGTATCCGAGCAGTACTTC
CAWNTGTGVSEQYF
>NA|TRBV4-2|NA|TRBJ1-1
TGTGCCAGCAGCCAAGACAGTTTGAACACTGAAGCTTTCTTT
CASSQDSLNTEAFF
>NA|TRBV6-1|TRBD1|TRBJ2-1
TGTGCCAGCTCCCTGCCGGGACAGGGCATCTATGAGCAGTTCTTC
CASSLPGQGIYEQFF
>NA|TRBV19|NA|TRBJ2-6
TGTGCCAGTAGTGCCCCGAGACACGCGGTCTCTGGGGCCAACGTCCTGACTTTC
CASSAPRHAVSGANVLTF
>NA|TRBV4-2|TRBD2|TRBJ2-3
TGTGCCAGCAGCCAAGAAGAGACTAGCGGGAGGGTGGATACGCAGTATTTT
CASSQEETSGRVDTQYF
>NA|TRBV6-5|TRBD2|TRBJ2-1
TGTGCCAGCAGTTACTGGCTAGCGGGAGACAATGAGCAGTTCTTC
CASSYWLAGDNEQFF
>few|TRBV12-3/TRBV12-4|NA|TRBJ1-2
TGTGCCAGCAGCCTTATCCGGGGGAGCTATGGCTACACCTTC
CASSLIRGSYGYTF
>NA|TRBV12-3/TRBV12-4|NA|TRBJ2-1
TGTGCCAGCCAACCGTCCCTGGGAGCCTACAATGAGCAGTTCTTC
CASQPSLGAYNEQFF
>NA|TRBV4-1|TRBD1|TRBJ2-1
TGCGCCAGCAGCCACCTTGGACAGGGAAGAAGTTGGCCGCGGAATGAGCAGTTCTTC
CASSHLGQGRSWPRNEQFF
>many|TRBV5-1|TRBD2|TRBJ2-3
TGCGCCAGCAGCTTGGAACTAGCGGGAGGATCCATTGGGGCAGATACGCAGTATTTT
CASSLELAGGSIGADTQYF
>few|TRBV27|TRBD1|TRBJ2-7
TGTGCCAGCAGTTTATGGGGGACAGGAGACTACGAGCAGTACTTC
CASSLWGTGDYEQYF
>NA|TRBV25-1|TRBD2|TRBJ2-1
TGTGCCAGCAGTATACCGGGACTACGGCTCTTC
CASSIPGLRLF
>NA|TRBV2|NA|TRBJ2-2
TGTGCCAGCTGTAGCCTCTTATCTCTTGCGCACCCGGGCGGGGAGCTGTTTTTT
CASCSLLSLAHPGGELFF
>NA|TRBV5-1|NA|TRBJ1-4
TGCGCCAGCAGCTTGGAATTTTATGAAAAACTGTTTTTT
CASSLEFYEKLFF
>NA|TRBV6-5|NA|TRBJ1-5
TGTGCCAGCGGAGACTATCAGGGATCCACTCAGCCCCAGCATTTT
CASGDYQGSTQPQHF
>NA|TRBV7-8|TRBD1|TRBJ2-1
TGTGCCAGCAGCTTGCCCGGGACAGTAAAAAGCTCCTACAATGAGCAGTTCTTC
CASSLPGTVKSSYNEQFF
>few|TRBV6-1|NA|TRBJ2-3
TGTGCCAGCGGCGACCCGGGAGCGCCGAGCACAGATACGCAGTATTTT
CASGDPGAPSTDTQYF
>few|TRBV5-1|TRBD1|TRBJ2-3
TGCGCCAGCCGTCCTATACAGGGGGCCACAGATACGCAGTATTTT
CASRPIQGATDTQYF
>few|TRBV12-3/TRBV12-4|TRBD1|TRBJ2-7
TGTGCCAGCAGTTTGGACAGGGTATCAAACGAGCAGTACTTC
CASSLDRVSNEQYF
>few|TRBV4-1|TRBD1|TRBJ2-3
TGCGCCAGCAGCCAAGGTCTGACAGGGATACACACAGATACGCAGTATTTT
CASSQGLTGIHTDTQYF
>NA|TRBV27|NA|TRBJ1-5
TGTGCCAGCAGTTTAAGAAGGGGTGCTCAGCCCCAGCATTTT
CASSLRRGAQPQHF
>few|TRBV5-5|NA|TRBJ2-5
TGTGCCAGCATGCATGACAGAAAATACGTGGTTGAGACCCAGTACTTC
CASMHDRKYVVETQYF
>few|TRBV5-6|TRBD2|TRBJ2-3
TGTGCCAGCAGCTTGGCGGCCAGCGGGGCAGATACGCAGTATTTT
CASSLAASGADTQYF
>few|TRBV5-1|NA|TRBJ2-1
TGCGCCAGCAGCTTGGAGGGACTCTTGAGGGGTGAGCAGTTCTTC
CASSLEGLLRGEQFF
>few|TRBV4-1|TRBD2|TRBJ2-1
TGCGCCAGCAGCCGAGATCCATCGGGGACTACCTCCTACAATGAGCAGTTCTTC
CASSRDPSGTTSYNEQFF
>few|TRBV29-1|NA|TRBJ2-2
TGCAGCGTCTTACCAGGGCTTCACACCGGGGAGCTGTTTTTT
CSVLPGLHTGELFF
>few|TRBV6-1|NA|TRBJ2-1
TGTGCCACCCGAACAGGGAACTACAATGAGCAGTTCTTC
CATRTGNYNEQFF
>few|TRBV7-6|TRBD2|TRBJ2-5
TGTGCCAGCAGCTTAGAAGCGGCTAGCGGAAAAGAGACCCAGTACTTC
CASSLEAASGKETQYF
>few|TRBV27|TRBD1|TRBJ1-2
TGTGCCAGCAGGCGACAGGGATCGGCGGGGGGCTACACCTTC
CASRRQGSAGGYTF
>NA|TRBV5-1|NA|TRBJ2-7
TGCGCCAGCAGCTCAGAATGGGGGGAGCAGTACTTC
CASSSEWGEQYF
>NA|TRBV7-9|TRBD2|TRBJ2-7
TGTGCCAGCAGCCCATCCTGGCGGGGGGCGATCGACGAGCAGTACTTC
CASSPSWRGAIDEQYF
>few|TRBV12-3/TRBV12-4|NA|TRBJ2-1
TGTGCCAGCAGTTCGAGCGCCCAGCGGGTAGGTGGTGAGCAGTTCTTC
CASSSSAQRVGGEQFF
>NA|TRBV5-1|NA|TRBJ2-3
TGCGCCAGCAGCCTCCCCACGAATACGCAGTATTTT
CASSLPTNTQYF
>few|TRBV29-1|TRBD2|TRBJ2-3
TGCAGCGTTTCCAGACTAGCGGGAGGCCTTTTATTGACAGATACGCAGTATTTT
CSVSRLAGGLLLTDTQYF